This T cell receptor (beta chain) was found in a study of cytomegalovirus exposure and HLA in healthy donors. Study-wide results and caveats: Fewer N-insertions (relative to the roughly 730-donor mean) were reportedly seen in an Asian-associated ancestry cluster in a later analysis.

Primers included in the PCR were 60 Vbeta and 13 Jbeta primers. Assay used: immunoSEQ multiplex PCR; TCRdb lists only in-frame clones, some missing. This sample's table has some 180,000 clones. In regard to this clone: Its antigen remains unknown.

The TCR comes from a man younger than 45 in good health and CMV-seronegative. Material: PBMCs.

The chain's CDR3 is CASSQEGRQRSGNTIYF. In DNA form, the CDR3 reads TGCGCCAGCAGCCAAGAAGGGAGGCAGCGCTCTGGAAACACCATATATTTT. This sequence joins TRBV4-1 and TRBJ1-3; no definite D call. CDR1 and CDR2 from the germline V gene are MGHRA and YSYEKL. The ends were cut back, 0 bases at V and 0 bases at J, with 12 bases in the middle. The CDR3 is 17 residues long.